Presented here are 10 T cell receptor beta chains from one specimen sequenced in a study of CD8 T cells in ankylosing spondylitis. In TCRdb, the 5' RACE reads were re-called with MiXCR into one record per CDR3 protein. The sample lists 240,000 or so distinct CDR3 sequences, 8.6% seen once, with 6.8% in the top ten. The sequenced material came from blood, either unsorted or a sorted T cell fraction (not recorded which). Every receptor here comes from a male donor with ankylosing spondylitis or in good health (not recorded which).

This clonotype was seen many times. CDR3 coding DNA: TGTGCCACCAGCGGGGGCCTGAACACTGAAGCTTTCTTT. It yields the protein CATSGGLNTEAFF. V gene TRBV15 combines with J gene TRBJ1-1; TRBD1 is a possible D gene (6 bases). V was shortened by 5 bases and J by 0 bases, with 7 bases between the two germline ends. The germline V gene has CDR1 LNHNV and CDR2 YYDKDF (reference sequence). This CDR3 has 13 amino acids.

V usage is TRBV7-2 and J usage is TRBJ2-7; possibly TRBD2 for D (6 bases). V lost 3 bases, J lost 1 base, and 10 bases lay in between. The CDR3 contains 14 residues. Looked up from germline, CDR1 is SGHTA and CDR2 is FQGNSA. This CDR3 reads CASSFTGASYEQYF. CDR3 in DNA: TGTGCCAGCAGCTTTACGGGAGCATCCTACGAGCAGTACTTC.

This clonotype was observed many times. This chain uses TRBV5-1 with TRBJ2-2; D may be TRBD1 or TRBD2 (5 bases each). Per the germline V gene, CDR1 is SGHRS and CDR2 is YFSETQ. The CDR3 length is 13 residues. Trimming cost V 5 bases and J 5 bases, with 10 bases left between them. CDR3 amino acids: CASSIEGTGELFF. CDR3 nucleotides: TGCGCCAGCAGTATAGAGGGGACCGGGGAGCTGTTTTTT. Complete variable domain (other parts from reference TRBV5-1 and TRBJ2-2): KAGVTQTPRYLIKTRGQQVTLSCSPISGHRSVSWYQQTPGQGLQFLFEYFSETQRNKGNFPGRFSGRQFSNSRSEMNVSTLELGDSALYLCASSIEGTGELFFGEGSRLTVL.

CDR3 loop: CASSFPGAGYGYTF. CDR3 bases: TGTGCCAGCAGCTTCCCAGGGGCCGGCTATGGCTACACCTTC. This chain links TRBV7-9 with TRBJ1-2; tentatively, D is TRBD1 (6 bases). The germline CDR1 and CDR2 sequences are SEHNR and FQNEAQ (reference sequence). This CDR3 has 14 amino acids. Trimming shortened V by 3 bases and J by 4 bases, and 12 bases separated the two germline ends.

There are many counts of this clonotype. The genes are TRBV4-3 and TRBJ2-1; 11 bases line up with TRBD2. J lost 5 bases, V lost 1 base, and 1 base had no gene match. The CDR3 covers 15 residues. Germline CDR1 is LGHNA and CDR2 is YSLEER. The CDR3 bases are TGCGCCAGCAGCCAAGTGACTAGCGGGGACAATGAGCAGTTCTTC. This translates into CASSQVTSGDNEQFF.

This clonotype was picked up a small number of times. The chain joins TRBV7-2 to TRBJ2-5; D may be TRBD1 (8 bases). Trimming stripped 3 bases from V and 2 bases from J, with 16 bases between. Germline V gives CDR1 SGHTA, CDR2 FQGNSA. The CDR3 runs 16 residues. This CDR3 reads CASSLYRGGRQETQYF. The CDR3 DNA sequence: TGTGCCAGCAGCTTGTACAGGGGGGGCCGGCAAGAGACCCAGTACTTC. The full variable domain, in which reference TRBV7-2 and TRBJ2-5 provide the parts outside the CDR3, is GAGVSQSPSNKVTEKGKDVELRCDPISGHTALYWYRQSLGQGLEFLIYFQGNSAPDKSGLPSDRFSAERTGGSVSTLTIQRTQQEDSAVYLCASSLYRGGRQETQYFGPGTRLLVL.

This clonotype occurred many times. The chain uses TRBV30 and TRBJ2-1, with 12 positions matching TRBD2. This CDR3 region has 18 residues. The V gene end was trimmed by 2 bases and the J gene end by 4 bases; junction bases not matched to a gene: 12. Germline V gives CDR1 GTSNPN, CDR2 SVGIG (reference sequence). CDR3 in DNA: TGTGCCTGGAGTACATCGCGCGAGACTAGCGGGAGTTACAATGAGCAGTTCTTC. It yields the protein CAWSTSRETSGSYNEQFF.

This clonotype was detected many times. This chain connects TRBV20-1 to TRBJ2-7, with a possible D match to TRBD1 (6 bases). V dropped 6 bases and J dropped 2 bases, with 14 bases sitting between them. The CDR3 is 13 residues long. Germline-derived CDR1 and CDR2 are DFQATT and SNEGSKA (reference sequence). The CDR3 DNA sequence: TGCAGTGCCATCCTGACAGGTCCCTACGAGCAGTACTTC. It yields the protein CSAILTGPYEQYF.

Here the CDR3 reads CSVDGPNEETQYF. Written as DNA, the CDR3 is TGCAGCGTTGATGGGCCTAATGAAGAGACCCAGTACTTC. The chain combines TRBV29-1 with TRBJ2-5; no firm D call. This CDR3 spans 13 amino acids. Germline CDR1 and CDR2: SQVTM and ANQGSEA. Trimming removed 3 bases from V and 3 bases from J, with 11 bases in between.

This clonotype was recorded at least ten times. This chain uses TRBV5-1 with TRBJ1-1, with 10 bases fitting TRBD1. The J segment lost 9 bases and the V segment lost 4 bases, leaving 6 bases of the junction unmatched. The CDR3 is made up of 13 amino acids. CDR1 SGHRS and CDR2 YFSETQ come from the germline V gene. CDR3 coding DNA: TGCGCCAGCAGCCCCCCGGGACAGGGGCAAGCTTTCTTT. Its protein is CASSPPGQGQAFF.